The entry below describes one TCR beta chain. The identical CDR3 is also encoded by other nucleotide sequences in the sample. The CDR3 spans 15 residues. V shed 4 bases, J shed 2 bases, and the junction held 7 bases outside the gene matches. Germline V gene lookup returns CDR1 SGHAT and CDR2 FQDESV (reference sequence). These data originate in a study of blood T cell repertoires in COVID-19. Repertoires were generated with immunoSEQ multiplex PCR, while TCRdb's copy carries only in-frame clones and drops some. In the table there are 130,000 or so clones, over 75% of which are singletons. This receptor was taken from a woman in her 70s with acute or convalescent COVID-19. The sequencing sample was made of peripheral blood. The genes are TRBV11-1 and TRBJ2-7; TRBD1 aligns across 8 bases. In DNA form, the CDR3 reads TGTGCCAGCAGCTCAACCGGGACAGGTCCCTACGAGCAGTACTTC. This translates into CASSSTGTGPYEQYF. The full variable domain, in which reference TRBV11-1 and TRBJ2-7 provide the parts outside the CDR3, is EAEVAQSPRYKITEKSQAVAFWCDPISGHATLYWYRQILGQGPELLVQFQDESVVDDSQLPKDRFSAERLKGVDSTLKIQPAELGDSAMYLCASSSTGTGPYEQYFGPGTRLTVT.